This T cell receptor beta chain was recovered during a study of blood T cell repertoires in COVID-19. Comment on this clone: Other DNA sequences in this specimen translate into the identical CDR3.

V was trimmed by 1 base and J by 1 base, leaving 5 bases between them. Per the germline V gene, CDR1 is SGHTA and CDR2 is FQGNSA. The CDR3 runs to 14 residues. Using immunoSEQ multiplex PCR, the repertoire was profiled, and TCRdb retains in-frame clones only, with some absent. Here the sample spans 130,000 to 150,000 clones, roughly 88% being singletons. This chain connects TRBV7-2 to TRBJ1-3; no clear D. The origin of this receptor is a man aged 60 to 69 with active or convalescent COVID-19. Sequences were obtained from peripheral blood. CDR3 region: CASSLDYSGNTIYF. DNA for the CDR3: TGTGCCAGCAGCTTAGACTATTCTGGAAACACCATATATTTT.